This T cell receptor (beta chain) originates from a study of blood T cell repertoires in COVID-19. Profiled with immunoSEQ multiplex PCR; TCRdb holds only in-frame clones, not every one. The sample holds 250,000 to 350,000 clones, about 87% seen once. Enrolled through a virtual design, the participants were between roughly 18 and 95 years of age and came from under 25 US areas. Donors of Cohort 3 who recovered were those that had two negative PCRs, clearance, or symptom resolution. The CDR3 is 15 residues long. CDR1 and CDR2 (germline): MNHEY, SVGAGI. With V trimmed by 6 bases and J by 5 bases, 6 bases remained unmatched.

Input material: PBMCs or T cells enriched from blood (not recorded which). J is TRBJ1-4 and V is TRBV6-5; 10 nucleotides align to TRBD1. This sequence originates from a woman in her 30s who had recovered from COVID-19. CDR3 loop: CASSRPGQGNEKLFF. CDR3 in DNA: TGTGCCAGCAGCCGGCCGGGACAGGGGAATGAAAAACTGTTTTTT.